A selection of T cell receptor beta chains follows, all from one sample in a study of T-cell memory formation after mild COVID-19. TCRdb analysed the 5' RACE reads with MiXCR anew, one entry per CDR3 protein. Of around 200,000 distinct CDR3 sequences in the sample, less than 20% were seen once. The sequenced material came from PBMCs or a T cell subset sorted from them (not recorded which). The source of these receptors is a young man who had mild COVID-19 (a few samples of this study predate the infection). Cell type and time point are not known. The CDR3 runs from the conserved cysteine through the conserved F or W. The D gene is left open where the match is weak. Not every row has a clone size; where given, it reads once, few, many or a size class.

D gene	clone size	V gene	J gene	CDR3 length	CDR3 protein	CDR3 DNA
TRBD1	.	TRBV25-1	TRBJ1-1	12	CASSEPTGDAFF	TGTGCCAGCAGTGAGCCGACAGGGGACGCTTTCTTT
TRBD1	many	TRBV11-2	TRBJ1-2	13	CASSPGGNYGYTF	TGTGCCAGCTCACCAGGGGGGAACTATGGCTACACCTTC
TRBD2	.	TRBV29-1	TRBJ2-3	16	CSGDYGAGGPPDTQYF	TGCAGCGGGGACTACGGAGCGGGGGGGCCTCCAGATACGCAGTATTTT
TRBD1	.	TRBV6-5	TRBJ2-1	15	CASSLERGQGIRLFF	TGTGCCAGCAGTTTAGAAAGGGGACAGGGAATTAGGCTGTTCTTC
.	many	TRBV3-1	TRBJ1-2	16	CASSRSIGGANYGYTF	TGTGCCAGCAGCCGATCGATCGGGGGAGCTAACTATGGCTACACCTTC
.	.	TRBV19	TRBJ1-5	11	CASRGEVAQHF	TGTGCCAGTAGGGGCGAGGTGGCCCAGCATTTT
.	few	TRBV5-1	TRBJ2-5	14	CASSSHRVQETQYF	TGCGCCAGCAGCTCCCACAGGGTCCAAGAGACCCAGTACTTC
.	.	TRBV6-4	TRBJ1-1	13	CASRDAISGEAFF	TGTGCCAGTAGGGACGCCATTTCAGGCGAAGCTTTCTTT
.	few	TRBV7-2	TRBJ2-3	12	CASRIQADTQYF	TGTGCCAGCAGGATCCAGGCAGATACGCAGTATTTT
.	.	TRBV7-2	TRBJ2-5	13	CASSKIPSETQYF	TGTGCCAGCAGCAAAATACCGTCGGAGACCCAGTACTTC
.	few	TRBV5-1	TRBJ2-5	13	CASSELVRETQYF	TGCGCCAGCAGCGAACTAGTCCGGGAGACCCAGTACTTC
.	.	TRBV7-3	TRBJ1-2	13	CASSQAGRYGYTF	TGTGCCAGCAGCCAGGCCGGGCGCTATGGCTACACCTTC
.	many	TRBV5-1	TRBJ1-6	15	CASSPDAGRYSPLHF	TGCGCCAGCAGCCCGGACGCAGGGAGGTATTCACCCCTCCACTTT
.	.	TRBV9	TRBJ1-2	13	CASSVESGYGYTF	TGTGCCAGCAGCGTAGAATCAGGGTATGGCTACACCTTC
TRBD1	few	TRBV20-1	TRBJ1-4	12	CSAFDRGEKLFF	TGCAGTGCCTTCGACAGGGGTGAAAAACTGTTTTTT